Below are 26 T cell receptor beta chains sequenced from a single sample in a study of cytomegalovirus exposure and HLA in healthy donors. The PCR used 60 Vbeta and 13 Jbeta primers. Produced via immunoSEQ multiplex PCR; TCRdb's table is partial and in-frame only. The repertoire shows 45,000 to 60,000 clones; the top ten hold less than 20%. The sequenced sample was PBMCs. The source is a male donor in good health and CMV-seronegative.

The V gene is TRBV7-2, the J gene TRBJ2-7; 10 bases are a match to TRBD2. In germline, CDR1 is SGHTA, CDR2 FQGNSA. This CDR3 is 15 amino acids long. V shed 5 bases and J 0 bases; nucleotides not matched to a gene: 4. CDR3 amino acids: CASSRASGGSYEQYF. CDR3 nucleotides: TGTGCCAGCAGCAGGGCTAGCGGGGGCTCCTACGAGCAGTACTTC.

V and J are TRBV29-1 and TRBJ1-2; D remains unclear. CDR3 length: 13 amino acids. Germline V lookup: CDR1 SQVTM, CDR2 ANQGSEA. V lost 4 bases and J 1 base, leaving 10 bases between the germline ends. CDR3 sequence: CSVASLLNYGYTF. The CDR3 nucleotides are TGCAGCGTTGCCTCACTTCTTAACTATGGCTACACCTTC.

The chain uses TRBV4-3 and TRBJ2-3; 7 bases fit TRBD1. The germline V gene encodes CDR1 LGHNA and CDR2 YSLEER. V lost 4 bases and J lost 2; bases outside the gene matches: 6. The CDR3 covers 15 residues. CDR3 residues: CASSPRDRSTDTQYF. CDR3 in DNA: TGCGCCAGCAGCCCCAGGGACAGATCCACAGATACGCAGTATTTT.

This chain uses TRBV15 with TRBJ2-5, with 7 bases aligning to TRBD1. The CDR3 extends over 17 amino acids. The germline V gene has CDR1 LNHNV and CDR2 YYDKDF (reference sequence). The V gene end was trimmed by 0 bases and the J gene end by 2 bases; junction bases not matched to a gene: 9. The CDR3 spells CATSRDRSGQVQETQYF. The CDR3 DNA follows: TGTGCCACCAGCAGAGATAGGAGTGGACAGGTTCAAGAGACCCAGTACTTC. Combining the CDR3 with reference TRBV15 and TRBJ2-5 gives the whole variable domain DAMVIQNPRYQVTQFGKPVTLSCSQTLNHNVMYWYQQKSSQAPKLLFHYYDKDFNNEADTPDNFQSRRPNTSFCFLDIRSPGLGDTAMYLCATSRDRSGQVQETQYFGPGTRLLVL.

The J gene is TRBJ1-4, the V gene TRBV30, with D hard to call. CDR3 length equals 14 residues. Trimming stripped 0 bases from V and 6 bases from J, with 11 bases between. CDR1 is GTSNPN and CDR2 is SVGIG in the germline V gene (reference sequence). The CDR3 spells CAWSVSVIDEKLFF. In DNA, the CDR3 is TGTGCCTGGAGTGTCTCAGTAATTGATGAAAAACTGTTTTTT.

The CDR3 nucleotides are TGCGCCAGCAGCCAAGATAGTGGCGGGGAGCGAAACGAGCAGTACTTC. Residues: CASSQDSGGERNEQYF. V gene TRBV4-1 combines with J gene TRBJ2-7; D may be TRBD2 (6 bases). The CDR3 has 16 residues. V dropped 0 bases and J dropped 5 bases, with 17 bases sitting between them. The germline V gene encodes CDR1 MGHRA and CDR2 YSYEKL.

CDR3 sequence: CASSEAGGDEQYF. CDR3 bases: TGTGCCAGCAGTGAAGCAGGGGGCGACGAGCAGTACTTC. The chain recombines TRBV6-1 with TRBJ2-7, with TRBD1 matching 7 bases. This CDR3 region has 13 residues. Germline assignment: CDR1 MNHNS and CDR2 SASEGT. V dropped 0 bases and J dropped 5; count of bases not matched to a gene: 1.

This chain links TRBV6-5 with TRBJ1-6; D is possibly TRBD1 (6 bases). Per germline, CDR1 MNHEY and CDR2 SVGAGI. The CDR3 contains 12 residues. The chain's CDR3 is CASKGGDSPLHF. CDR3 nucleotide sequence: TGTGCTTCAAAAGGGGGGGATTCACCCCTCCACTTT.

The chain carries TRBV4-3 and TRBJ1-3, with 7 bases aligning to TRBD1. V lost 5 bases and J lost 4; bases outside the gene matches: 5. The CDR3 totals 14 residues. Germline CDR1 reads LGHNA; CDR2 reads YSLEER. The CDR3 is CASSNRGRGNTIYF. DNA of the CDR3: TGCGCCAGCAGCAACAGGGGACGAGGAAACACCATATATTTT.

The chain carries TRBV29-1 and TRBJ1-1, with D perhaps TRBD1 (5 bases). Germline CDR1 is SQVTM and CDR2 is ANQGSEA. This CDR3 comprises 13 residues. V was pared by 3 bases and J by 3 bases, with 11 bases between. The CDR3 DNA is TGCAGCGTTGAGGGGGGGGTGGACACTGAAGCTTTCTTT. It encodes CSVEGGVDTEAFF. The full variable domain, in which reference TRBV29-1 and TRBJ1-1 provide the parts outside the CDR3, is SAVISQKPSRDICQRGTSLTIQCQVDSQVTMMFWYRQQPGQSLTLIATANQGSEATYESGFVIDKFPISRPNLTFSTLTVSNMSPEDSSIYLCSVEGGVDTEAFFGQGTRLTVV.

The chain uses TRBV7-9 and TRBJ1-4, with 7 bases lining up with TRBD1. CDR1 is SEHNR and CDR2 is FQNEAQ in the germline V gene (reference sequence). The CDR3 totals 13 residues. J was trimmed by 5 bases and V by 7 bases; bases with no gene match: 4. CDR3 in DNA: TGTGCCAGCAACTTGGGACAGAATGAAAAACTGTTTTTT. Its translation: CASNLGQNEKLFF.

V is TRBV27 and J is TRBJ2-7; 9 bases line up with TRBD1. The CDR3 sequence is 14 residues long. CDR1 is MNHEY and CDR2 is SMNVEV in the germline V gene (reference sequence). V shed 5 bases and J 5 bases; nucleotides not matched to a gene: 7. CDR3 region: CASSVDRGRHEQYF. The CDR3 nucleotides are TGTGCCAGCAGTGTTGACAGGGGGAGGCACGAGCAGTACTTC.

The rearrangement joins TRBV6-1 to TRBJ1-4, with D possibly matching TRBD1 (6 bases). The CDR3 contains 14 residues. V was shortened by 7 bases and J by 5 bases, with 14 bases between the two germline ends. The germline CDR1 and CDR2 sequences are MNHNS and SASEGT. In DNA form, the CDR3 reads TGTGCCAGCACCTACAGGGAATGGAATGAAAAACTGTTTTTT. Its translation: CASTYREWNEKLFF.

The CDR3 nucleotides read TGCGCCAGCAGCGTTACACGGGGATACACTGAAGCTTTCTTT. Its protein product is CASSVTRGYTEAFF. This chain connects TRBV5-1 to TRBJ1-1; D call uncertain. The V end was cut by 4 bases, the J end by 3 bases, with 13 bases between. Looked up from germline, CDR1 is SGHRS and CDR2 is YFSETQ. The CDR3 sequence is 14 residues long.

This chain joins TRBV29-1 and TRBJ1-1; no reliable D call. The CDR3 contains 10 residues. Trimming pared 7 bases from V and 3 bases from J, leaving 6 bases between. Per germline, CDR1 SQVTM and CDR2 ANQGSEA. DNA of the CDR3: TGCAGCGCGTCGGACACTGAAGCTTTCTTT. Translating it yields CSASDTEAFF.

The rearrangement joins TRBV7-6 to TRBJ1-4; TRBD1 matches at 7 bases. This CDR3 is built from 14 residues. The germline gives CDR1 SGHVS, CDR2 FNYEAQ. With 1 base clipped from V and 4 bases from J, the junction kept 0 bases outside the gene matches. The CDR3 DNA sequence: TGTGCCAGCAGCTTAGGGGACAGTAATGAAAAACTGTTTTTT. As protein: CASSLGDSNEKLFF.

V usage is TRBV2 and J usage is TRBJ1-2; D might be TRBD1 (5 bases). There are 11 residues in the CDR3. Germline CDR1 reads SNHLY; CDR2 reads FYNNEI. V dropped 9 bases and J dropped 6 bases, with 11 bases sitting between them. CDR3 sequence reads: CARSTVHGYTF. The CDR3 bases are TGTGCCAGATCGACAGTCCATGGCTACACCTTC.

The V call is TRBV29-1, the J call TRBJ1-2; D is ambiguous. There are 11 residues in the CDR3. CDR1 and CDR2 (germline): SQVTM, ANQGSEA. V lost 3 bases and J lost 9, with 11 bases in between. As DNA, the CDR3 is TGCAGCGTTGAGCCCTATACTAGCTACACCTTC. The encoded protein is CSVEPYTSYTF.

Note on this clone: Different DNA sequences within this sample yield the same CDR3. The CDR3 spells CASSHSGTGEYEQYF. CDR3 in DNA: TGCGCCAGCAGCCACTCCGGGACGGGGGAATACGAGCAGTACTTC. The rearrangement uses TRBV4-3 and TRBJ2-7, with D possibly TRBD2 on 6 matching bases. Trimming left V 3 bases short and J 4 bases short, with 16 bases between. This CDR3 spans 15 amino acids. The V gene's germline CDR1 is LGHNA and CDR2 YSLEER.

The V gene is TRBV19, the J gene TRBJ1-5, with TRBD1 matching 8 bases. The junction had 16 bases not matched to a gene; V was cut back by 7 bases and J by 8 bases. CDR1 is LNHDA and CDR2 is SQIVND in the germline V gene (reference sequence). The CDR3 has 16 amino acids. CDR3 in DNA: TGTGCCAGTACCGATAGATGGACAGGGTCGGGGAAGCCCCAGCATTTT. It yields the protein CASTDRWTGSGKPQHF.

V usage is TRBV25-1 and J usage is TRBJ2-7; 7 nucleotides agree with TRBD1. The CDR3 length is 16 residues. The V segment lost 2 bases and the J segment 4 bases; nucleotides outside the gene matches: 11. Germline CDR1 MGHDK, CDR2 SYGVNS. The CDR3 here is CASSEVGRGKGYEQYF. The DNA of the CDR3 is TGTGCCAGCAGTGAAGTAGGCAGGGGGAAGGGTTACGAGCAGTACTTC.

V is TRBV5-1 and J is TRBJ2-3; D possibly uses TRBD1 or TRBD2 (6 bases each). CDR3 length: 15 residues. V was pared by 4 bases and J by 1 base, with 13 bases between. Germline CDR1 and CDR2: SGHRS and YFSETQ. The CDR3 reads CASSLEGVGTDTQYF. CDR3 coding DNA: TGCGCCAGCAGCCTGGAGGGGGTAGGCACAGATACGCAGTATTTT. The whole variable domain, remainder taken from reference TRBV5-1 and TRBJ2-3, is KAGVTQTPRYLIKTRGQQVTLSCSPISGHRSVSWYQQTPGQGLQFLFEYFSETQRNKGNFPGRFSGRQFSNSRSEMNVSTLELGDSALYLCASSLEGVGTDTQYFGPGTRLTVL.

The chain links TRBV6-4 to TRBJ2-7; 11 positions agree with TRBD2. Germline V gene data show CDR1 as MRHNA and CDR2 as SNTAGT. CDR3 size: 15 residues. V lost 3 bases, J lost 4 bases, and 5 bases stayed unmatched. The chain's CDR3 is CASSEASGGRYEQYF. The CDR3 DNA follows: TGTGCCAGCAGTGAAGCTAGCGGGGGGCGTTACGAGCAGTACTTC.

The chain has TRBV18 and TRBJ1-5, with 8 bases that match TRBD1. Germline V gene sequence: CDR1 KGHSH, CDR2 LQKENI. The CDR3 length is 17 residues. After removal of 3 bases from V and 0 bases from J, the junction contained 7 bases not matched to a gene. The CDR3 sequence is CASSPLQGGTSNQPQHF. As DNA, the CDR3 is TGTGCCAGCTCACCCCTACAGGGGGGGACTAGCAATCAGCCCCAGCATTTT.

The chain links TRBV29-1 to TRBJ1-3; 7 bases match TRBD1. The germline V gene has CDR1 SQVTM and CDR2 ANQGSEA. CDR3 size: 15 residues. J gave up 4 bases and V 6 bases, and 12 bases lay outside the gene matches. The CDR3 sequence is CSVRRDREGGNTIYF. The CDR3 coding sequence is TGCAGCGTCCGCCGAGACAGGGAAGGGGGAAACACCATATATTTT.

The chain couples TRBV6-6 to TRBJ2-7, with 8 bases matching TRBD2. The CDR3 contains 13 residues. With 7 bases clipped from V and 6 bases from J, the junction kept 8 bases outside the gene matches. Germline V lookup: CDR1 MNHNY, CDR2 SVGAGI (reference sequence). DNA of the CDR3: TGTGCCAGCACCACCGGACTAGCCGGCGAGCAGTACTTC. The encoded protein is CASTTGLAGEQYF.